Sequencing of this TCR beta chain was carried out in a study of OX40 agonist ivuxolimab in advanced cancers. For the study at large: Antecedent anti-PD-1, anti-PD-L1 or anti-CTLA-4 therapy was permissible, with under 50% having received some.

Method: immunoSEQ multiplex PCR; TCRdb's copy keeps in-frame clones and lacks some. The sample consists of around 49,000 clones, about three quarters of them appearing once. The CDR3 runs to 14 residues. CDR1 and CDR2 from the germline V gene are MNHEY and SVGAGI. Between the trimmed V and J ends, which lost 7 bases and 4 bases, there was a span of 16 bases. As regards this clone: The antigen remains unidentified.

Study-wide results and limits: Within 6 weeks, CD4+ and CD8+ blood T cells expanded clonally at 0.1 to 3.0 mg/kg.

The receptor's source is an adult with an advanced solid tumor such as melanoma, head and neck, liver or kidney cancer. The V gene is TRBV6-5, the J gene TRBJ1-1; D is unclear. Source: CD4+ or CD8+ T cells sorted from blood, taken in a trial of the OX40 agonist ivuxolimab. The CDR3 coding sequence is TGTGCCAGCACTACGCTCGCGTGGGCCACTGAAGCTTTCTTT. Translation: CASTTLAWATEAFF.